The clone carrying this T cell receptor beta chain came up a few times. Its antigen is currently unknown. The table came from immunoSEQ multiplex PCR; TCRdb's copy has only in-frame clones and leaves some out. The profile shows about a million clones, roughly 80% of them singletons. The sample originates from a study of shared clonotypes between healthy human individuals. Across the whole study: Each donor's CD4 naive and CD4 memory cells filled three plates apiece, CD8 naive two, and CD8 memory one. Study-level points and caveats: Donor clonotype sharing was expected to depend on sequencing depth. The sharing of 4.5% to 6.5% of naive CD4 clonotypes was seen across a handful of donors.

Specimen: memory CD4+ T cells from PBMCs. Subset reported: CD45RA-negative fraction. This TCR was recovered from a man younger than 35 in good health. Some clones in this sample may be carry-over from other donors' samples.

This CDR3 reads CSVEDPVGTSYNEQFF. As DNA, the CDR3 is TGCAGCGTTGAAGATCCAGTGGGGACCTCCTACAATGAGCAGTTCTTC. The chain combines TRBV29-1 with TRBJ2-1; D tentatively reads TRBD1 or TRBD2 (5 bases each). CDR1 is SQVTM and CDR2 is ANQGSEA in the germline V gene. The V end was cut by 0 bases, the J end by 0 bases, with 12 bases between. This CDR3 is built from 16 residues.